Shown below are 15 T cell receptor beta chains from a single sample sequenced in a study of T cells in Graves' hyperthyroidism and ophthalmopathy (dated by TCRdb to about 2019). Library preparation was by multiplex PCR. Instrument used: Illumina HiSeq 2000. The TCR beta CDR3 regions were amplified from the RNA transcripts. A first-round RT-PCR of the TCR CDR3 used the HTBI primer set with the Qiagen OneStep RT-PCR kit. The raw public data were reprocessed by TCRdb itself: fastp quality trimming at Q25, MiXCR clonotype calling, in-frame beta chains only. Here each entry gathers all rows of one CDR3 protein and keeps the most common genes and DNA. Here the sample has nearly 750,000 distinct CDR3 sequences; roughly a third occur a single time. In total, the top ten clones hold around 29% of the sample. Sequencing used blood. Receptors originate from a woman between 40 and 50 years old with Graves' hyperthyroidism.

This clonotype came up a few times. The rearrangement joins TRBV30 to TRBJ2-5; 14 positions match TRBD2. V dropped 6 bases and J dropped 5; count of bases not matched to a gene: 2. Per germline, CDR1 GTSNPN and CDR2 SVGIG (reference sequence). The CDR3 runs 13 residues. CDR3 protein: CACGLAGGETQYF. CDR3 in DNA: TGTGCCTGTGGACTAGCGGGAGGCGAGACCCAGTACTTC.

This clonotype was counted a few times. This rearrangement joins TRBV2 to TRBJ1-5; D not resolved. The CDR3 has 16 residues. CDR1 is SNHLY and CDR2 is FYNNEI in the germline V gene. Trimming removed 5 bases at V and 4 bases at J, with 18 bases between. The CDR3 DNA follows: TGTGCCAGCAGTTACCCTGACCTTAACCCAAATCAGCCCCAGCATTTT. Translated: CASSYPDLNPNQPQHF.

The chain has TRBV24-1 and TRBJ2-5; 8 positions match TRBD2. Per germline, CDR1 KGHDR and CDR2 SFDVKD. The CDR3 length is 14 residues. The V segment lost 3 bases and the J segment 3 bases; nucleotides outside the gene matches: 2. In DNA form, the CDR3 reads TGTGCCACCAGTGATGCGGGGGGTAAAGAGACCCAGTACTTC. It encodes CATSDAGGKETQYF.

The gene calls are TRBV6-1 and TRBJ1-2; D not resolved. V was trimmed by 5 bases and J by 6 bases, leaving 13 bases between them. Germline V gene lookup returns CDR1 MNHNS and CDR2 SASEGT. The CDR3 sequence is 13 residues long. The CDR3 loop is CASSPRWENGYTF. CDR3 coding DNA: TGTGCCAGCAGTCCCCGGTGGGAAAATGGCTACACCTTC.

The V call is TRBV19, the J call TRBJ2-6; TRBD1 matches at 7 bases. This CDR3 comprises 16 residues. CDR1 is LNHDA, CDR2 SQIVND, per germline (reference sequence). Trimming removed 6 bases from V and 2 bases from J; junction bases left unmatched: 7. The DNA for the CDR3 is TGTGCCAGTAGGCTAACCGGGACAGCTGGGGCCAACGTCCTGACTTTC. Translating it yields CASRLTGTAGANVLTF.

As regards this clonotype: The conserved phenylalanine or tryptophan is not found at the CDR3 terminus, so this likely reflects a read error. No DNA is shown, since the ends of the CDR3 on it are uncertain; the CDR3 is the one TCRdb lists. The gene calls are TRBV11-2 and TRBJ1-6. The germline gives CDR1 SGHAT, CDR2 FQNNGV. With termini counted, the CDR3 has 8 amino acids. CDR3 in amino acids: CASSFIAG.

Regarding this clonotype: With a much larger clone just one base away, this may be a read error. The V and J genes are TRBV20-1 and TRBJ2-7; D unclear. The CDR3 spans 10 residues. Trimming cost V 4 bases and J 8 bases, with 9 bases left between them. CDR1 is DFQATT and CDR2 is SNEGSKA in the germline V gene (reference sequence). The CDR3 bases are TGCAGTGCTAAAGCACCCCAGCAGTACTTC. It is translated as CSAKAPQQYF.

In this sample, this clonotype turned up many times. The rearrangement links TRBV20-1 to TRBJ1-6, with TRBD1 matching over 9 bases. The CDR3 loop spans 14 amino acids. V shed 7 bases, J shed 12 bases, and the junction held 13 bases outside the gene matches. The germline V gene encodes CDR1 DFQATT and CDR2 SNEGSKA (reference sequence). The CDR3 reads CSVTGTGLIGPLHF. CDR3 bases: TGCAGTGTTACCGGGACAGGGCTCATTGGACCCCTCCACTTT.

Many counts were recorded for this clonotype. In DNA, the CDR3 is TGTGCCAGCAGCGTAGGTCGGACCATTAGCGAGCAGTACTTC. This translates into CASSVGRTISEQYF. The rearrangement links TRBV9 to TRBJ2-7, with D hard to call. Per the germline V gene, CDR1 is SGDLS and CDR2 is YYNGEE. Between the trimmed V and J ends, which lost 0 bases and 6 bases, there was a span of 13 bases. This CDR3 has 14 residues.

The DNA of the CDR3 is TGTGCCAGCAGTTTTTCCAGAAAACTGTTTTTT. It codes for CASSFSRKLFF. This rearrangement joins TRBV4-2 to TRBJ1-4; D remains unclear. The germline gives CDR1 LGHNA, CDR2 YNFKEQ. The CDR3 spans 11 residues. V shed 6 bases and J shed 10 bases, with 9 bases lying between them.

In regard to this clonotype: Since a much larger clone is just one base distant, this may be a read error. J is TRBJ1-5 and V is TRBV4-3; TRBD1 is a possible D gene (5 bases). The CDR3 consists of 14 residues. Germline lookup yields CDR1 LGHNA and CDR2 YSLEER. The CDR3 region is CTSSQTGTGQPQHF. The CDR3 region has the DNA TGCACCAGCAGCCAGACCGGGACGGGCCAGCCCCAGCATTTT.

This clonotype was seen repeatedly, ten times or more. The rearrangement links TRBV20-1 to TRBJ1-5; the D is unclear. CDR1 is DFQATT, CDR2 SNEGSKA, per germline (reference sequence). CDR3 length: 14 amino acids. V was clipped by 6 bases and J by 5 bases, with 17 bases between them. Written as DNA, the CDR3 is TGCAGTGCCCGACCGACTGGGCTTGATCAGCCCCAGCATTTT. Translating gives CSARPTGLDQPQHF.

The chain couples TRBV7-9 to TRBJ2-2; maybe TRBD1 (6 bases). The CDR3 runs to 16 residues. The V gene's germline CDR1 is SEHNR and CDR2 FQNEAQ (reference sequence). The germline V and J ends were trimmed by 4 bases and 6 bases, with 18 bases remaining between them. The CDR3 region has the DNA TGTGCCAGCAGCTCATATGATACGTGGACAGCCGGGGAGCTGTTTTTT. Its protein is CASSSYDTWTAGELFF.

This clonotype was recorded at least ten times. This rearrangement joins TRBV6-5 to TRBJ1-6; D not certain. CDR3 size: 12 residues. CDR1 MNHEY and CDR2 SVGAGI come from the germline V gene. Trimming took off 4 bases at V and 10 bases at J, with 8 bases between the two ends. The CDR3 spells CASSSTESPLHF. The CDR3 DNA is TGTGCCAGCAGTTCGACGGAGTCACCCCTCCACTTT.

This clonotype has at least ten counts. J is TRBJ1-3 and V is TRBV25-1; weak D call: TRBD1 (6 bases). The CDR3 contains 16 residues. Germline V gene lookup returns CDR1 MGHDK and CDR2 SYGVNS. The germline V and J ends were trimmed by 0 bases and 0 bases, with 9 bases remaining between them. The CDR3 DNA is TGTGCCAGCAGTGAATATCAGGGGATCTCTGGAAACACCATATATTTT. This sequence encodes CASSEYQGISGNTIYF. Filled out from reference TRBV25-1 and TRBJ1-3, the complete variable domain reads EADIYQTPRYLVIGTGKKITLECSQTMGHDKMYWYQQDPGMELHLIHYSYGVNSTEKGDLSSESTVSRIRTEHFPLTLESARPSHTSQYLCASSEYQGISGNTIYFGEGSWLTVV.